A selection of T cell receptor beta chains follows, all from one sample in a study of blood T cell dynamics during melanoma immunotherapy. Only in-frame clones appear in the TCRdb table, and some are missing; sequencing was by immunoSEQ multiplex PCR. The profile shows about 10,000 clones, 75% to 85% of them singletons. The sample consisted of blood, taken from a patient treated with checkpoint blockade. The receptor set was obtained from a human donor with melanoma. CDR3s include the opening cysteine and the closing phenylalanine or tryptophan. Fields, in order: V gene, clone size, D gene, J gene, CDR3 DNA, CDR3 protein. The D gene is left open where the match is weak. Clone size is given for some rows only: seen once, a few or many times, or a class if the clone is expanded.

v_gene: TRBV28; abundance: .; d_gene: TRBD1; j_gene: TRBJ1-4; CDR3nt: TGTGCCAGCAGTTTATGGGGGCAGGGGGATGAAAAACTGTTTTTT; CDR3aa: CASSLWGQGDEKLFF
v_gene: TRBV11-2; abundance: .; d_gene: .; j_gene: TRBJ2-1; CDR3nt: TGTGCCAGCAGCCCGACCTCTATGATCTACAATGAGCAGTTCTTC; CDR3aa: CASSPTSMIYNEQFF
v_gene: TRBV19; abundance: .; d_gene: .; j_gene: TRBJ1-1; CDR3nt: TGTGCCAGTACCCTAGGAGTGTTGAGGAACACTGAAGCTTTCTTT; CDR3aa: CASTLGVLRNTEAFF
v_gene: TRBV2; abundance: .; d_gene: TRBD2; j_gene: TRBJ2-3; CDR3nt: TGTGCCAGCAGGGGTCTAGCGGGGGTTGCAGATACGCAGTATTTT; CDR3aa: CASRGLAGVADTQYF
v_gene: TRBV7-9; abundance: .; d_gene: .; j_gene: TRBJ2-5; CDR3nt: TGTGCCAGCAGCTTATTAGCCGAAGAGACCCAGTACTTC; CDR3aa: CASSLLAEETQYF
v_gene: TRBV2; abundance: .; d_gene: TRBD2; j_gene: TRBJ2-1; CDR3nt: TGTGCCAGCAGTGAAAGACTAGCGGGAGGCCCCCCGTTCTTC; CDR3aa: CASSERLAGGPPFF
v_gene: TRBV13; abundance: few; d_gene: TRBD2; j_gene: TRBJ2-1; CDR3nt: TGTGCCAGCAGCTTTTCTAGCGGGAGATACAATGAGCAGTTCTTC; CDR3aa: CASSFSSGRYNEQFF
v_gene: TRBV11-3; abundance: few; d_gene: .; j_gene: TRBJ1-2; CDR3nt: TGTGCCAGCAGCCCCCTGGGGGCGTATGGCTACACCTTC; CDR3aa: CASSPLGAYGYTF
v_gene: TRBV7-9; abundance: medium-sized; d_gene: .; j_gene: TRBJ2-7; CDR3nt: TGTGCCAGCAGCCTCTCACTTGCGGCAGACTACGAGCAGTACTTC; CDR3aa: CASSLSLAADYEQYF
v_gene: TRBV6-1; abundance: .; d_gene: TRBD1; j_gene: TRBJ1-1; CDR3nt: TGTGCCAGCAGTGGCACCGGGACAGGGAACACTGAAGCTTTCTTT; CDR3aa: CASSGTGTGNTEAFF
v_gene: TRBV4-1; abundance: .; d_gene: .; j_gene: TRBJ1-2; CDR3nt: TGCGCCAGCAGCCAAGATCGGGGGACGAGGGATGGCTACACCTTC; CDR3aa: CASSQDRGTRDGYTF
v_gene: TRBV6-6; abundance: .; d_gene: TRBD1; j_gene: TRBJ1-1; CDR3nt: TGTGCCAGCAGTACGCCGACAGGGGCGAACACTGAAGCTTTCTTT; CDR3aa: CASSTPTGANTEAFF
v_gene: TRBV7-2; abundance: .; d_gene: .; j_gene: TRBJ2-5; CDR3nt: TGTGCCAGCAGGTATAAGGCCCGAGGAGAGACCCAGTACTTC; CDR3aa: CASRYKARGETQYF
v_gene: TRBV10-3; abundance: once; d_gene: .; j_gene: TRBJ2-5; CDR3nt: TGTGCCATCAGTGAGGGGAGGGGGCGCGGAGTAAGACAAGAGACCCAGTACTTC; CDR3aa: CAISEGRGRGVRQETQYF
v_gene: TRBV6-5; abundance: .; d_gene: .; j_gene: TRBJ1-5; CDR3nt: TGTGCCAGCAGTTACGAGATGGGACAGCCCCAGCATTTT; CDR3aa: CASSYEMGQPQHF
v_gene: TRBV29-1; abundance: .; d_gene: TRBD2; j_gene: TRBJ2-5; CDR3nt: TGCAGCGTTGCCTCGGAACTAGCGGGAGGGCGAGAGACCCAGTACTTC; CDR3aa: CSVASELAGGRETQYF
v_gene: TRBV6-5; abundance: .; d_gene: TRBD1; j_gene: TRBJ1-1; CDR3nt: TGTGCCAGCAGTTACGCAGGGGGCATCACTGAAGCTTTCTTT; CDR3aa: CASSYAGGITEAFF
v_gene: TRBV5-6; abundance: .; d_gene: .; j_gene: TRBJ1-1; CDR3nt: TGTGCCAGCAGCTTGGGGGCGGTCGCCTTGGGGACTGAAGCTTTCTTT; CDR3aa: CASSLGAVALGTEAFF
v_gene: TRBV6-6; abundance: few; d_gene: .; j_gene: TRBJ1-5; CDR3nt: TGTGCCAGCGGGCAGGGCCCAGGGCAGCCCCAGCATTTT; CDR3aa: CASGQGPGQPQHF
v_gene: TRBV30; abundance: .; d_gene: .; j_gene: TRBJ2-3; CDR3nt: TGTGCCCTGGGGACCCTCACAGATACGCAGTATTTT; CDR3aa: CALGTLTDTQYF
v_gene: TRBV6-1; abundance: .; d_gene: TRBD1; j_gene: TRBJ2-5; CDR3nt: TGTGCCACCTCCGCTACAGGGGCCCAAGAGACCCAGTACTTC; CDR3aa: CATSATGAQETQYF
v_gene: TRBV6-6; abundance: .; d_gene: TRBD1; j_gene: TRBJ1-2; CDR3nt: TGTGCCAGCAGTTCCCCGGACAGGGGGACCTATGGCTACACCTTC; CDR3aa: CASSSPDRGTYGYTF
v_gene: TRBV6-5; abundance: .; d_gene: TRBD1; j_gene: TRBJ2-1; CDR3nt: TGTGCCAGCAGTTACTCGAGACAGGGGGCCAATGAGCAGTTCTTC; CDR3aa: CASSYSRQGANEQFF
v_gene: TRBV2; abundance: .; d_gene: .; j_gene: TRBJ2-4; CDR3nt: TGTGCCAGCAGTGAGCATTCTTTAGCCAAAAACATTCAGTACTTC; CDR3aa: CASSEHSLAKNIQYF
v_gene: TRBV18; abundance: .; d_gene: TRBD1; j_gene: TRBJ2-2; CDR3nt: TGTGCCAGCTCACGCGCACAGGGGGCTTCATCAGGGGAGCTGTTTTTT; CDR3aa: CASSRAQGASSGELFF
v_gene: TRBV28; abundance: .; d_gene: .; j_gene: TRBJ1-2; CDR3nt: TGTGCCAGCAGAACCTCAGGCCTGGGGGGCTACACCTTC; CDR3aa: CASRTSGLGGYTF
v_gene: TRBV30; abundance: few; d_gene: .; j_gene: TRBJ2-1; CDR3nt: TGTGCCTGGAGTTCGCAGGTCAATGAGCAGTTCTTC; CDR3aa: CAWSSQVNEQFF
v_gene: TRBV7-2; abundance: .; d_gene: TRBD2; j_gene: TRBJ2-3; CDR3nt: TGTGCCAGCAGCCCCTGGGGGGGACTAGCAGCAGATACGCAGTATTTT; CDR3aa: CASSPWGGLAADTQYF
v_gene: TRBV5-5; abundance: few; d_gene: .; j_gene: TRBJ1-2; CDR3nt: TGTGCCAGCAGCTTTCTCTTTGAGGGGGGCGGCTATGGCTACACCTTC; CDR3aa: CASSFLFEGGGYGYTF
v_gene: TRBV7-2; abundance: once; d_gene: .; j_gene: TRBJ2-1; CDR3nt: TGTGCCAGCAGCTTAGGGGACCACAATGAGCAGTTCTTC; CDR3aa: CASSLGDHNEQFF
v_gene: TRBV30; abundance: .; d_gene: .; j_gene: TRBJ2-5; CDR3nt: TGTGCCTGGAGTACCAGGGGAGGGGGAGAGACCCAGTACTTC; CDR3aa: CAWSTRGGGETQYF
v_gene: TRBV14; abundance: .; d_gene: .; j_gene: TRBJ1-3; CDR3nt: TGTGCCAGCAGCCTGACTGGAAACACCATATATTTT; CDR3aa: CASSLTGNTIYF
v_gene: TRBV27; abundance: .; d_gene: .; j_gene: TRBJ2-7; CDR3nt: TGTGCCAGCAGTTCTGTTCTCGGGGGGCAGGGGTCCTACGAGCAGTACTTC; CDR3aa: CASSSVLGGQGSYEQYF
v_gene: TRBV2; abundance: .; d_gene: .; j_gene: TRBJ1-1; CDR3nt: TGTGCCAGCACCCCCCGAACAGGGAACACTGAAGCTTTCTTT; CDR3aa: CASTPRTGNTEAFF
v_gene: TRBV19; abundance: .; d_gene: .; j_gene: TRBJ2-3; CDR3nt: TGTGCCAGTAGCCCTCTAGCTGTAGGTACAGATACGCAGTATTTT; CDR3aa: CASSPLAVGTDTQYF
v_gene: TRBV7-3; abundance: .; d_gene: .; j_gene: TRBJ2-5; CDR3nt: TGTGCCAGCAGCTCGCGGCGGTACCAAGAGACCCAGTACTTC; CDR3aa: CASSSRRYQETQYF
v_gene: TRBV18; abundance: .; d_gene: TRBD1; j_gene: TRBJ1-1; CDR3nt: TGTGCCAGCTCCCTCGGGACAGCCCGGAACACTGAAGCTTTCTTT; CDR3aa: CASSLGTARNTEAFF
v_gene: TRBV7-3; abundance: .; d_gene: TRBD1; j_gene: TRBJ2-2; CDR3nt: TGTGCCAGCAGCTTAAGATCCGGGACAGGTCCCACCGGGGAGCTGTTTTTT; CDR3aa: CASSLRSGTGPTGELFF
v_gene: TRBV6-6; abundance: .; d_gene: .; j_gene: TRBJ1-4; CDR3nt: TGTGCCAGCAGCCCCCGGAGTGCAACTAATGAAAAACTGTTTTTT; CDR3aa: CASSPRSATNEKLFF
v_gene: TRBV2; abundance: .; d_gene: TRBD1; j_gene: TRBJ1-4; CDR3nt: TGTGCCAGCAGAACAGGGGAAACTAATGAAAAACTGTTTTTT; CDR3aa: CASRTGETNEKLFF
v_gene: TRBV6-6; abundance: .; d_gene: .; j_gene: TRBJ1-5; CDR3nt: TGTGCCAGCAGTTACGAGATGGGACAGCCCCAGCATTTT; CDR3aa: CASSYEMGQPQHF
v_gene: TRBV19; abundance: .; d_gene: .; j_gene: TRBJ2-1; CDR3nt: TGTGCCAGTAGTCTTTGGGGGGCGGGATTGGGTGAGCAGTTCTTC; CDR3aa: CASSLWGAGLGEQFF
v_gene: TRBV7-9; abundance: .; d_gene: .; j_gene: TRBJ2-5; CDR3nt: TGTGCCAGCAGCTTAGGTGCAGACGTGCCGATCACGACACAAGAGACCCAGTACTTC; CDR3aa: CASSLGADVPITTQETQYF
v_gene: TRBV29-1; abundance: few; d_gene: .; j_gene: TRBJ2-2; CDR3nt: TGCAGCGTTGCGAAGGGGGCGGGGTCGAACACCGGGGAGCTGTTTTTT; CDR3aa: CSVAKGAGSNTGELFF
v_gene: TRBV19; abundance: medium-sized; d_gene: .; j_gene: TRBJ2-5; CDR3nt: TGTGCCAGTAGTATTGGGGGCGGGCTTGGAGAGACCCAGTACTTC; CDR3aa: CASSIGGGLGETQYF
v_gene: TRBV5-4; abundance: .; d_gene: .; j_gene: TRBJ1-2; CDR3nt: TGTGCCAGCAGCGAAGACGGGGGACGTACTGTCTATGGCTACACCTTC; CDR3aa: CASSEDGGRTVYGYTF
v_gene: TRBV6-5; abundance: .; d_gene: TRBD1; j_gene: TRBJ2-2; CDR3nt: TGTGCCAGCAGTTTTCGGACAGGCTTCACCGGGGAGCTGTTTTTT; CDR3aa: CASSFRTGFTGELFF
v_gene: TRBV27; abundance: .; d_gene: TRBD1; j_gene: TRBJ2-3; CDR3nt: TGTGCCAGCAGTTTAGCCAGGGGGGATACGCAGTATTTT; CDR3aa: CASSLARGDTQYF
v_gene: TRBV7-8; abundance: .; d_gene: TRBD1; j_gene: TRBJ2-5; CDR3nt: TGTGCCAGCACCGGGACAGGGGAAGAGACCCAGTACTTC; CDR3aa: CASTGTGEETQYF
v_gene: TRBV10-1; abundance: .; d_gene: .; j_gene: TRBJ2-7; CDR3nt: TGCGCCAGCAGCGCCGACGGGTACGAGCAGTACTTC; CDR3aa: CASSADGYEQYF
v_gene: TRBV19; abundance: .; d_gene: .; j_gene: TRBJ2-7; CDR3nt: TGTGCCAGTAGTATAGATTCCACGGTTGTGTACGAGCAGTACTTC; CDR3aa: CASSIDSTVVYEQYF
v_gene: TRBV6-5; abundance: .; d_gene: .; j_gene: TRBJ2-1; CDR3nt: TGTGCCAGCAAGTTGGGCGGGGCCAGCAATGAGCAGTTCTTC; CDR3aa: CASKLGGASNEQFF
v_gene: TRBV6-9; abundance: .; d_gene: .; j_gene: TRBJ1-6; CDR3nt: TGTGCCAGCAGTCCGGTAAGGGGGGACGATAATTCACCCCTCCACTTT; CDR3aa: CASSPVRGDDNSPLHF
v_gene: TRBV5-1; abundance: .; d_gene: .; j_gene: TRBJ1-6; CDR3nt: TGCGCCAGCAGCTTGGATACTAACGCCTATAATTCACCCCTCCACTTT; CDR3aa: CASSLDTNAYNSPLHF
v_gene: TRBV6-5; abundance: .; d_gene: .; j_gene: TRBJ1-1; CDR3nt: TGTGCCATCAGTGAGTCTACAACCAACACTGAAGCTTTCTTT; CDR3aa: CAISESTTNTEAFF
v_gene: TRBV27; abundance: .; d_gene: .; j_gene: TRBJ2-2; CDR3nt: TGTGCCAGCAGTCATACTATGGCCGGGGAGCTGTTTTTT; CDR3aa: CASSHTMAGELFF
v_gene: TRBV5-6; abundance: .; d_gene: TRBD1; j_gene: TRBJ1-4; CDR3nt: TGTGCCAGCAGCGGAACAGGGGTGGGCGAAAAACTGTTTTTT; CDR3aa: CASSGTGVGEKLFF
v_gene: TRBV19; abundance: .; d_gene: .; j_gene: TRBJ1-4; CDR3nt: TGTGCCGTGGGGCGGTCGAATGAAAAACTGTTTTTT; CDR3aa: CAVGRSNEKLFF